This T cell receptor beta chain was documented in a study of blood T cell repertoires in COVID-19. On the study more broadly: The analysed material was cDNA or gDNA that came from T cells, B-cell-depleted T cells, or PBMCs.

Using immunoSEQ multiplex PCR, the repertoire was profiled, and TCRdb retains in-frame clones only, with some absent. This sample has around 99,000 clones, with over 75% found just once. This CDR3 is built from 15 residues. Germline CDR1 is LGHNA and CDR2 is YSLEER. The J segment lost 3 bases and the V segment lost 1 base, leaving 5 bases of the junction unmatched. V and J are TRBV4-3 and TRBJ2-7; 8 bases match TRBD2. The clonotype was recovered from a man over 45 with acute or convalescent COVID-19. The material sequenced was peripheral blood. The CDR3 DNA reads TGCGCCAGCAGCCAAGGGGCGAGCGGGAGCTACGAGCAGTACTTC. It encodes CASSQGASGSYEQYF.